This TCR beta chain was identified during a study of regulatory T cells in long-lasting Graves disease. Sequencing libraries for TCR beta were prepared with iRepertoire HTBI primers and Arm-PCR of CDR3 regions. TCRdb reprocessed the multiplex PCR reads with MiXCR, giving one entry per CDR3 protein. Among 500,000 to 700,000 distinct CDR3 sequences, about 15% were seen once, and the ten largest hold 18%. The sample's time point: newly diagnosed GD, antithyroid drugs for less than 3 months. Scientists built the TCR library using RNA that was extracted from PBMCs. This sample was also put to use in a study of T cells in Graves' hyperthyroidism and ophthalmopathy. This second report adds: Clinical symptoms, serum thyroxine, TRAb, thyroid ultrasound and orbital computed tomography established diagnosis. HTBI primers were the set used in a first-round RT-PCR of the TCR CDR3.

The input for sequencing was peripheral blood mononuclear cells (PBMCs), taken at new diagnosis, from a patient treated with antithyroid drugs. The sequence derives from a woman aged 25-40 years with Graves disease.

CDR3 residues: CASSLSREEETQYF. Written as DNA, the CDR3 is TGTGCCAGCAGTTTATCCAGGGAAGAAGAGACCCAGTACTTC. The chain couples TRBV28 to TRBJ2-5; the D gene is possibly TRBD1 (5 bases). With 1 base removed from V and 3 bases from J, the gap between germline ends came to 9 bases. The germline gives CDR1 MDHEN, CDR2 SYDVKM. The CDR3 loop spans 14 amino acids.